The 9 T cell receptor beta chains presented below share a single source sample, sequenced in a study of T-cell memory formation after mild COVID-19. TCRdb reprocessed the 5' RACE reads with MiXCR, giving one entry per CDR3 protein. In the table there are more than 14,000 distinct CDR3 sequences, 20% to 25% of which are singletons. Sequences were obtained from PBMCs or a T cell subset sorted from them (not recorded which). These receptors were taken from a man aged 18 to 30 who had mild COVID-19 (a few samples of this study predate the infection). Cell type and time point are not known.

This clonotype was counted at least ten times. CDR3 in DNA: TGTGCCAGCAGCCAGGAGTACTATGGCTACACCTTC. Translating gives CASSQEYYGYTF. V usage is TRBV5-6 and J usage is TRBJ1-2; no clear D. The CDR3 runs to 12 residues. With 4 bases removed from V and 3 bases from J, the gap between germline ends came to 7 bases. The V gene's germline CDR1 is SGHDT and CDR2 YYEEEE.

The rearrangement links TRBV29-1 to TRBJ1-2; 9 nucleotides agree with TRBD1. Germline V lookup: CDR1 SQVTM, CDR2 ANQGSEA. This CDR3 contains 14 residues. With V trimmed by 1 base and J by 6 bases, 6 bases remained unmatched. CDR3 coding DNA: TGCAGCGTTGAAGGGGACAGGGCAAGGAATGGCTACACCTTC. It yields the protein CSVEGDRARNGYTF.

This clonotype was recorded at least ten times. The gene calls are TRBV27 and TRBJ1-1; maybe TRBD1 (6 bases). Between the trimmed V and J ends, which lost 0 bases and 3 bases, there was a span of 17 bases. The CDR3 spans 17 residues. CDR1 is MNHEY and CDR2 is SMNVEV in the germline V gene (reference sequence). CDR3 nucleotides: TGTGCCAGCAGTTTATCACTCCATGACAGGTTTTACACTGAAGCTTTCTTT. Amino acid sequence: CASSLSLHDRFYTEAFF.

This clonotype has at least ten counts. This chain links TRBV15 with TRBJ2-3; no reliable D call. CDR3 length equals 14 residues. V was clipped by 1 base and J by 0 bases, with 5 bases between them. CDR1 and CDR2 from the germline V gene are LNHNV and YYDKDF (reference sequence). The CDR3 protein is CATSRVGSTDTQYF. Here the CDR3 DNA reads TGTGCCACCAGCAGAGTTGGCAGCACAGATACGCAGTATTTT.

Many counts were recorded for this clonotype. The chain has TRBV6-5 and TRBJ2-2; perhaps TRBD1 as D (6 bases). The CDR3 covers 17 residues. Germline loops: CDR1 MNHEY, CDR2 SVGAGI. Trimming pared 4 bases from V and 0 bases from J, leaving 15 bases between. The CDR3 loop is CASSLTGTLSNTGELFF. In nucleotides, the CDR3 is TGTGCCAGCAGTTTAACCGGGACACTGTCGAACACCGGGGAGCTGTTTTTT.

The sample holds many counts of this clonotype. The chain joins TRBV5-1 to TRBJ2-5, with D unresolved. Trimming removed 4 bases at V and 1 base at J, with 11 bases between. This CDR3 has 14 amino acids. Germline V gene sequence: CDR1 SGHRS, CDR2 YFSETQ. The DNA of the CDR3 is TGCGCCAGCAGCCCCTTGGGAAGCCAAGAGACCCAGTACTTC. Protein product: CASSPLGSQETQYF.

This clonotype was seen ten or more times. This CDR3 is CSARVWQGSYEQYF. The CDR3, as DNA: TGCAGTGCTAGAGTATGGCAGGGCTCCTACGAGCAGTACTTC. V usage is TRBV20-1 and J usage is TRBJ2-7, with TRBD1 as a possible D gene (5 bases). CDR1 DFQATT and CDR2 SNEGSKA come from the germline V gene (reference sequence). This CDR3 spans 14 amino acids. The V end lost 1 base, the J end lost 0 bases, and 10 bases lay between the germline ends.

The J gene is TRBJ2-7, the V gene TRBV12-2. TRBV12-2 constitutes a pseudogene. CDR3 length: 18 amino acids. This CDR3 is CASRFQFHQEFIGRGQYF. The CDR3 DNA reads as TGTGCAAGTCGCTTTCAATTTCATCAGGAATTTATCGGTCGGGGTCAGTACTTC.

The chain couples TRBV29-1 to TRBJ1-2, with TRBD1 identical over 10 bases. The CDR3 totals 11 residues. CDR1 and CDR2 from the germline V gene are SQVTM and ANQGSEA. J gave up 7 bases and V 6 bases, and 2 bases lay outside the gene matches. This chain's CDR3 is CSVGQGGGYTF. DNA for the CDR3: TGCAGCGTAGGACAGGGGGGTGGCTACACCTTC.